This TCR beta chain is drawn from a study of identical twins (dated by TCRdb to 2015 to 2016). Turning to the overall study: The study deep-sequenced TCR alpha and beta repertoires from monozygotic twins, unrelated adults of various ages and cord blood to test whether fetal clonotypes persist. Replicate twin experiments were performed at different times using different library preparation protocols to rule out contamination.

Libraries were constructed by 5' RACE. Sequencing was performed on an Illumina HiSeq 2000. A universal primer binding site was introduced by template switching, and a unique molecular identifier was present in the final cDNA, enabling accurate counting of TCR cDNA molecules. Specific primers in the conserved constant-segment region were used to synthesize first-strand cDNA for the TCR alpha and beta chains. To control for contamination, every cDNA library was double barcoded, receiving both a SMART-Mk sample barcode and Illumina barcodes. TruSeq adapter sequences, together with Illumina sample barcodes, were added in two successive PCR steps. Sequencing of the TCR alpha and beta cDNA libraries was done on the Illumina HiSeq platform using custom primers. Per the source publication's procedure: MiGEC processed the raw reads to extract unique molecular identifiers, while MiXCR was used to determine the CDR3 positions. Recombination models were inferred per individual with the repgenHMM and IGoR tools using an EM algorithm. Shared clonotypes were analyzed with the tcR package in R, and sharing was normalized by the product of cloneset sizes. To study raw recombination without the effects of thymic and clonal selection, out-of-frame nonproductive sequences were analyzed. TCRdb handled the public reads itself, with Q25 trimming in fastp and clone calling in MiXCR, and kept productive beta chains. Every distinct CDR3 protein forms one entry, paired with its most common genes and DNA. The V and J calls reflect TCRdb's pipeline rather than the authors' work. Recorded for this sample are roughly 700,000 distinct CDR3 sequences; around 8.3% of them occurred a single time. The ten largest clones add up to about 0.98% of the sample.

The germline V gene (reference sequence) provides CDR1 MNHEY and CDR2 SMNVEV. The CDR3 runs 14 amino acids, cysteine and phenylalanine included. Solely the CDR3 DNA is kept, with 42 bases framed from the first base. For this chain, trimming is 5 bases at the V end and 7 bases at the J end, and the number of junction bases without a gene match is 10. Every donor in the study was a healthy Caucasian. Three pairs of female monozygotic twins, all aged 18 to 29 years, were included in the twin cohort. The RNA used for TCR libraries was isolated from peripheral blood mononuclear cells. The study at large found these results: Out-of-frame TCR alpha sharing in monozygotic twins was systematically underestimated by recombination models, whereas sharing between unrelated individuals was in agreement with the recombination models. Excess twin sharing in beta out-of-frame sequences was weaker because fewer shared sequences lowered the signal-to-noise ratio. Fewer insertions were carried by abundant cord blood beta clonotypes; a weaker similar trend was observed in young adult naive repertoires, while no such trend was observed in memory repertoires. Compared with coincidental sharing between unrelated individuals, out-of-frame TCR alpha sequences shared between twins had an excess of sequences with low generation probability. Zero-insertion analyses could be partly confounded by invariant T cells such as MAIT and iNKT, although diverse VJ usage argued against such confounding for most clonotypes. Because the same donors could not be followed over many years, the conclusions depended on cross-sectional statistical analysis.

This clonotype was detected many times. Its binding antigen is unknown. No much larger clonotype is one base removed from it; base qualities were not supplied. Another study also made use of these data, one on yellow fever vaccine responses in identical twins. In that second paper, the authors write: According to the authors, the vaccine-induced T cell response in identical twins seemed to be partly convergent and partly specific to each individual. In identical twins, the study followed T cell clones that responded to the vaccine with precision.

The rearranged segments are TRBV27 and TRBJ1-2; 7 bases in the middle match TRBD1. This clonotype was sampled from a woman aged 18 to 35 in good health. Sequenced sample: PBMCs. The DNA sequence follows: TGTGCCAGCAGTGCTAACGACAGGGAGGGTGGCTACACCTTC. Its protein reads: CASSANDREGGYTF.